This T cell receptor beta chain was sequenced for a study of CXCR3-negative and CXCR3-positive naive CD8 T cells. CDR1 is PRHDT, CDR2 FYEKMQ, per germline (reference sequence). The CDR3 covers 16 residues. 5' RACE with UMI labels generated the TRB cDNA libraries. From the 5' RACE reads, TCRdb lists one entry per CDR3 protein and no DNA. This sample's table has 7,500 to 9,500 distinct CDR3 sequences. The V and J genes are TRBV13 and TRBJ2-7; absent DNA, TCRdb's TRBD1 call cannot be checked. The sequence was obtained from a human donor in good health. Some clones in this sample may be carry-over from other donors' samples. Sequencing input: naive CXCR3- CD8+ T cells from blood. Subset in this sample: CD45RO-CCR7+CD27+CD95- naive CD8+ T cells lacking CXCR3 (TNR3-). CDR3 amino acids: CASSPAPGQGAFEQYF.